This T cell receptor beta chain was identified in a study of blood T cell repertoires in COVID-19. Study summary: The United States, Italy and Spain provided the acute and convalescent COVID-19 samples. The cDNA or gDNA used as material had been derived from T cells, B-cell-depleted T cells, or PBMCs.

Seattle patients were enrolled during active infection and followed longitudinally. Assay used: immunoSEQ multiplex PCR; TCRdb lists only in-frame clones, some missing. The table has about 340,000 clones, around nine tenths seen once; the top ten hold about 7%. The CDR3 consists of 14 residues. V lost 0 bases and J 5 bases, leaving 10 bases between the germline ends. Germline CDR1 KGHSH, CDR2 LQKENI. This sequence joins TRBV18 and TRBJ1-2, with D unclear. The sequenced sample was peripheral blood. This TCR derives from a woman between 70 and 85 years old with COVID-19, enrolled during active disease. The CDR3 spells CASSPPEAGYGYTF. CDR3 DNA: TGTGCCAGCTCACCACCGGAGGCGGGGTATGGCTACACCTTC.